One sample yielded the 21 T cell receptor beta chains listed below, sequenced in a study of CXCR3-negative and CXCR3-positive naive CD8 T cells. The TRB libraries of cDNA were built by UMI-labeled 5' RACE. TCRdb re-called the 5' RACE reads; every CDR3 protein appears as one record, without DNA. In all, the sample yields 7,000 to 8,000 distinct CDR3 sequences. The sequencing input was naive CXCR3- CD8+ T cells from blood. Subset specified: CD45RO-CCR7+CD27+CD95- naive CD8+ T cells lacking CXCR3 (TNR3-). Receptors were obtained from a human donor in good health. Some clones in this sample may be carry-over from other donors' samples.

This clonotype counts as medium-sized by frequency. The gene calls are TRBV27 and TRBJ2-7; TCRdb selects TRBD2, and the lack of DNA leaves this call unchecked. Per the germline V gene, CDR1 is MNHEY and CDR2 is SMNVEV (reference sequence). The CDR3 runs to 16 residues. The CDR3 region is CASSPRTSGSTYEQYF.

This clonotype counts as medium-sized by frequency. The J gene is TRBJ2-7, the V gene TRBV15; with no DNA, the TCRdb D assignment of TRBD2 cannot be verified. In germline, CDR1 is LNHNV, CDR2 YYDKDF (reference sequence). This CDR3 has 15 amino acids. The CDR3 sequence is CATSRDSTPAYEQYF.

This clonotype is called medium-sized based on its frequency. The chain links TRBV6-2 or TRBV6-3 to TRBJ2-1; the D call of TRBD2 rests on TCRdb alone, since no DNA is present to check it. The germline CDR1 and CDR2 sequences are MNHEY and SVGEGT. The CDR3 runs to 15 residues. Here the CDR3 reads CASSLLAGVYNEQFF.

The CDR3 loop reads CSVEGWGTGTEQYF. V and J are TRBV29-1 and TRBJ2-7; checking the TCRdb D call of TRBD1 is not possible without DNA. This CDR3 contains 14 residues. The germline gives CDR1 SQVTM, CDR2 ANQGSEA.

This clonotype is deemed medium-sized by its frequency. This sequence joins TRBV29-1 and TRBJ2-7; checking the TCRdb D call of TRBD1 is not possible without DNA. There are 15 residues in the CDR3. Per germline, CDR1 SQVTM and CDR2 ANQGSEA. This CDR3 reads CSVGPGRGAFYEQYF.

This chain uses TRBV10-2 with TRBJ2-1; the D gene TCRdb calls, TRBD1, cannot be checked with no DNA. From germline, CDR1 is WSHSY and CDR2 SAAADI. This CDR3 comprises 16 residues. The CDR3 protein is CASKDGDTSSYNEQFF.

The chain combines TRBV4-2 with TRBJ2-7; TCRdb's assignment of TRBD2 cannot be checked, as there is no DNA. The germline V gene has CDR1 LGHNA and CDR2 YNFKEQ. The CDR3 is 15 amino acids. The CDR3 loop reads CASSHARGGAYEQYF.

The chain couples TRBV9 to TRBJ2-1; TCRdb names TRBD2, which stays unverified in the absence of DNA. This CDR3 has 15 amino acids. CDR1 and CDR2 from the germline V gene are SGDLS and YYNGEE. CDR3 amino acids: CASSVGSGSYNEQFF. Filled out from reference TRBV9 and TRBJ2-1, the complete variable domain reads DSGVTQTPKHLITATGQRVTLRCSPRSGDLSVYWYQQSLDQGLQFLIQYYNGEERAKGNILERFSAQQFPDLHSELNLSSLELGDSALYFCASSVGSGSYNEQFFGPGTRLTVL.

In terms of frequency, this clonotype is medium-sized. The chain couples TRBV20-1 to TRBJ1-4. The CDR3 spans 14 residues. Germline CDR1 reads DFQATT; CDR2 reads SNEGSKA (reference sequence). The CDR3 sequence: CSARPQAANEKLFF.

This clonotype is labeled medium-sized based on frequency. The chain uses TRBV7-3 and TRBJ2-2; TCRdb gives TRBD2 as the D gene, but with no DNA this cannot be confirmed. This CDR3 contains 16 residues. The germline CDR1 and CDR2 sequences are SGHTA and FQGTGA. The CDR3 here is CASSLIAGDPRGELFF.

This chain links TRBV3-1 with TRBJ2-1; the TCRdb D gene call, TRBD2, has no DNA to confirm it. The CDR3 runs to 14 residues. The germline gives CDR1 LGHDT, CDR2 YNNKEL (reference sequence). The CDR3 reads CASDTSGRFDEQFF.

This clonotype is identified as medium-sized from frequency. The chain joins TRBV29-1 to TRBJ1-2; the D call of TRBD1 rests on TCRdb alone, since no DNA is present to check it. The CDR3 loop spans 14 amino acids. Germline lookup yields CDR1 SQVTM and CDR2 ANQGSEA. CDR3 residues: CSAPAGDRPYGYTF.

Judged by frequency, this clonotype is medium-sized. The chain has TRBV6-5 and TRBJ2-3; TCRdb names TRBD1, which stays unverified in the absence of DNA. This CDR3 has 17 residues. Germline lookup yields CDR1 MNHEY and CDR2 SVGAGI. CDR3 residues: CASSHRTGAFGTDTQYF.

This rearrangement joins TRBV12-3 or TRBV12-4 to TRBJ2-1; TCRdb's D gene call, TRBD1, goes unchecked for lack of DNA. This CDR3 is built from 11 residues. CDR3 residues: CASNLGAEQFF.

Considering frequency, this clonotype is medium-sized. The chain employs TRBV28 and TRBJ2-1. The CDR3 has 14 amino acids. Germline CDR1 MDHEN, CDR2 SYDVKM. CDR3 sequence: CASGLTSSYNEQFF.

CDR3 amino acids: CASSYSRQTTTDTQYF. The chain recombines TRBV6-6 with TRBJ2-3; as DNA is missing, the TRBD1 call by TCRdb cannot be tested. Germline CDR1 MNHNY, CDR2 SVGAGI (reference sequence). This CDR3 is 16 amino acids long.

V is TRBV29-1 and J is TRBJ2-5; without DNA, the TCRdb call of TRBD1 cannot be checked. This CDR3 spans 14 amino acids. CDR1 and CDR2 (germline): SQVTM, ANQGSEA. CDR3 region: CRVEFRDRGETQYF.

Considering frequency, this clonotype is medium-sized. The rearrangement joins TRBV29-1 to TRBJ2-3; without DNA, the TCRdb call of TRBD1 cannot be checked. CDR1 is SQVTM and CDR2 is ANQGSEA in the germline V gene. The CDR3 length is 14 residues. The CDR3 spells CSVGGGTTTDTQYF.

The chain links TRBV6-5 to TRBJ2-7; no DNA is available, so the TRBD1 call from TCRdb remains unchecked. CDR1 and CDR2 from the germline V gene are MNHEY and SVGAGI. The CDR3 length is 15 residues. The CDR3 loop is CASSYSPGTGAEQYF.

The chain joins TRBV5-4 to TRBJ2-5; without DNA, the TCRdb call of TRBD2 cannot be checked. In germline, CDR1 is SGHNT, CDR2 YYREEE (reference sequence). The CDR3 runs to 16 residues. The CDR3 loop reads CASSLAAGGLRETQYF.

This clonotype is medium-sized by frequency. V usage is TRBV29-1 and J usage is TRBJ2-3; without DNA, the TCRdb call of TRBD2 cannot be checked. The CDR3 covers 17 residues. The germline gives CDR1 SQVTM, CDR2 ANQGSEA. This chain's CDR3 is CSVELVAGVKNTDTQYF.